Below, 32 T cell receptor beta chains from the same sample are listed, as sequenced in a study of OX40 agonist ivuxolimab in advanced cancers. Sequenced by immunoSEQ multiplex PCR; TCRdb stores in-frame clones only, minus some. The table records some 74,000 clones, 82% of them present only once. The input for sequencing was CD4+ or CD8+ T cells sorted from blood, taken in a trial of the OX40 agonist ivuxolimab. Receptors were obtained from an adult with an advanced solid tumor such as melanoma, head and neck, liver or kidney cancer.

The CDR3, as DNA: TGTGCCACCAGCTCTCGGACGGGGGTTGCAGATACGCAGTATTTT. Its translation is CATSSRTGVADTQYF. The V gene is TRBV15, the J gene TRBJ2-3; possible D gene TRBD2, 6 bases. Trimming shortened V by 5 bases and J by 4 bases, and 16 bases separated the two germline ends. The germline gives CDR1 LNHNV, CDR2 YYDKDF (reference sequence). There are 15 residues in the CDR3.

V usage is TRBV6-6 and J usage is TRBJ2-2; D gene ambiguous. The CDR3 consists of 12 residues. Deletions cut 1 base from V and 6 bases from J, with 3 bases between. Germline V lookup: CDR1 MNHNY, CDR2 SVGAGI (reference sequence). CDR3 protein: CASSYWAGELFF. CDR3 nucleotides: TGTGCCAGCAGTTACTGGGCCGGGGAGCTGTTTTTT.

The V gene is TRBV7-8, the J gene TRBJ2-3; tentative D call: TRBD2 (5 bases). Germline V gene sequence: CDR1 SGHVS, CDR2 FQNEAQ. V lost 0 bases, J lost 4 bases, and 8 bases lay in between. The CDR3 spans 14 residues. The CDR3 region has the DNA TGTGCCAGCAGCTTAGCTCCGGGATCAGATACGCAGTATTTT. Amino acids: CASSLAPGSDTQYF.

This chain uses TRBV6-5 with TRBJ2-2, with D unclear. CDR3 length: 13 amino acids. Trimming left V 8 bases short and J 0 bases short, with 7 bases between. CDR1 is MNHEY, CDR2 SVGAGI, per germline. CDR3 residues: CASRHPNTGELFF. CDR3 DNA sequence: TGTGCCAGCCGGCACCCGAACACCGGGGAGCTGTTTTTT.

The rearrangement joins TRBV5-1 to TRBJ2-3; 10 bases align to TRBD2. Germline V gene sequence: CDR1 SGHRS, CDR2 YFSETQ. Trimming took 7 bases from V and 1 from J; bases not matched to a gene: 6. CDR3 length: 15 amino acids. The DNA for the CDR3 is TGCGCCAGCCGCTCAGGGACTAGCGGCACAGATACGCAGTATTTT. Protein sequence: CASRSGTSGTDTQYF.

V usage is TRBV7-3 and J usage is TRBJ2-5; possible D gene TRBD1, 6 bases. The V end lost 5 bases, the J end lost 2 bases, and 9 bases lay between the germline ends. Germline loops: CDR1 SGHTA, CDR2 FQGTGA. This CDR3 has 13 amino acids. CDR3 loop: CASSTDRQETQYF. In nucleotides, the CDR3 is TGTGCCAGCAGCACCGACAGGCAAGAGACCCAGTACTTC.

The chain combines TRBV5-4 with TRBJ1-1; TRBD1 agrees at 9 bases. Germline loops: CDR1 SGHNT, CDR2 YYREEE (reference sequence). This CDR3 region has 14 residues. V trimming: 0 bases; J trimming: 11 bases; junction bases outside the gene matches: 8. CDR3 sequence reads: CASSLGRQGEKAFF. CDR3 nucleotides: TGTGCCAGCAGCTTGGGTAGACAGGGGGAGAAGGCTTTCTTT.

There are a few counts of this clone. The chain uses TRBV15 and TRBJ1-2; 7 nucleotides match TRBD1. CDR3 length: 15 amino acids. CDR1 is LNHNV and CDR2 is YYDKDF in the germline V gene (reference sequence). Trimming cost V 4 bases and J 5 bases; bases outside gene matches: 10. In DNA form, the CDR3 reads TGTGCCACCAGCACCCGACAGGGTGGAATTTATGGCTACACCTTC. Its translation: CATSTRQGGIYGYTF.

This chain joins TRBV11-2 and TRBJ2-7; no firm D call. The CDR3 extends over 14 amino acids. The germline V gene has CDR1 SGHAT and CDR2 FQNNGV. The V and J ends lost 8 bases and 4 bases respectively, with 18 bases between them. The CDR3 coding sequence is TGTGCCAGCCCAACAAAAACGGTTCGTTACGAGCAGTACTTC. Translation gives CASPTKTVRYEQYF.

The chain recombines TRBV2 with TRBJ1-1; TRBD1 is a possible D gene (6 bases). V was trimmed by 9 bases and J by 1 base, leaving 6 bases between them. The CDR3 is 11 amino acids. From germline, CDR1 is SNHLY and CDR2 FYNNEI. The CDR3 region is CARGGNTEAFF. CDR3 sequence (DNA): TGTGCCAGAGGGGGGAACACTGAAGCTTTCTTT.

J is TRBJ1-1 and V is TRBV6-6, with no clear D. The CDR3 is made up of 13 amino acids. V shed 5 bases and J shed 1 base, with 8 bases lying between them. Germline values: CDR1 MNHNY, CDR2 SVGAGI (reference sequence). The CDR3 DNA reads TGTGCCAGCAGTAGCTTCCGGAACACTGAAGCTTTCTTT. Residues: CASSSFRNTEAFF.

The chain couples TRBV5-1 to TRBJ2-1; possible D gene TRBD2, 6 bases. CDR3 length: 17 amino acids. Deletions cut 2 bases from V and 5 bases from J, with 20 bases between. The germline V gene encodes CDR1 SGHRS and CDR2 YFSETQ. For the CDR3, the DNA is TGCGCCAGCAGCTTCCCACCGGGGCGGGGCGATAACAATGAGCAGTTCTTC. It yields the protein CASSFPPGRGDNNEQFF.

V usage is TRBV21-1 and J usage is TRBJ2-7; whether TRBD2, the table's D call, matches the DNA was not checked. TRBV21-1 counts as a pseudogene. The CDR3 spans 16 residues. CDR3 DNA sequence: TGTGCCAGCAGCAAAGCTATGGCAGCGGGGGGCTACGAGCAGTACTTC. Translating gives CASSKAMAAGGYEQYF.

This chain links TRBV5-4 with TRBJ1-4; D may be TRBD1 (5 bases). Deletions cut 1 base from V and 7 bases from J, with 8 bases between. Germline CDR1 is SGHNT and CDR2 is YYREEE (reference sequence). The CDR3 sequence is 13 residues long. The CDR3 DNA sequence: TGTGCCAGCAGCTTGAGAGGGGCTGAAAAACTGTTTTTT. This translates into CASSLRGAEKLFF.

The V and J genes are TRBV5-4 and TRBJ2-1; 10 positions agree with TRBD2. This CDR3 is 15 amino acids long. With V trimmed by 6 bases and J by 6 bases, 9 bases remained unmatched. Germline values: CDR1 SGHNT, CDR2 YYREEE (reference sequence). Here the CDR3 reads CASTTPGLASNEQFF. The CDR3 DNA sequence: TGTGCCAGCACCACTCCGGGACTAGCGAGCAATGAGCAGTTCTTC.

This chain joins TRBV19 and TRBJ1-1; 9 bases are shared with TRBD1. This CDR3 has 16 residues. Germline lookup yields CDR1 LNHDA and CDR2 SQIVND (reference sequence). The ends lost 6 bases at V and 1 base at J; junction bases unmatched: 9. CDR3 amino acids: CASSHLQGQGNTEAFF. In DNA, the CDR3 is TGTGCCAGTAGCCACCTCCAGGGACAGGGGAACACTGAAGCTTTCTTT. The full variable domain, rest sourced from reference TRBV19 and TRBJ1-1, is DGGITQSPKYLFRKEGQNVTLSCEQNLNHDAMYWYRQDPGQGLRLIYYSQIVNDFQKGDIAEGYSVSREKKESFPLTVTSAQKNPTAFYLCASSHLQGQGNTEAFFGQGTRLTVV.

The chain recombines TRBV28 with TRBJ2-1; D gene unclear. V gave up 5 bases and J gave up 3 bases, with 2 bases separating them. Germline CDR1 reads MDHEN; CDR2 reads SYDVKM. The CDR3 is 11 amino acids. The CDR3 reads CASSVYNEQFF. The CDR3 DNA is TGTGCCAGCAGTGTCTACAATGAGCAGTTCTTC.

This sequence joins TRBV4-1 and TRBJ2-4, with a tentative D call TRBD1 (7 bases). This CDR3 spans 17 amino acids. V lost 1 base to trimming and J lost 3 bases, with 16 bases between them. CDR1 MGHRA and CDR2 YSYEKL come from the germline V gene. CDR3 amino acids: CASSQGRLRGDKNIQYF. In nucleotides, the CDR3 is TGCGCCAGCAGCCAAGGTCGTCTCAGGGGGGACAAAAACATTCAGTACTTC.

J is TRBJ1-1 and V is TRBV5-1; D is unclear. Per the germline V gene, CDR1 is SGHRS and CDR2 is YFSETQ. This CDR3 is built from 13 residues. Trimming cost V 0 bases and J 3 bases, with 6 bases left between them. The CDR3: CASSLGRDTEAFF. The CDR3 nucleotides read TGCGCCAGCAGCTTGGGGCGGGACACTGAAGCTTTCTTT.

V gene TRBV6-6 combines with J gene TRBJ1-5, with D perhaps matching TRBD1 (5 bases). Deletions cut 4 bases from V and 7 bases from J, with 14 bases between. Germline CDR1 and CDR2: MNHNY and SVGAGI (reference sequence). The CDR3 runs 14 residues. The CDR3 coding sequence is TGTGCCAGCAGTTTGGCGGGGGTCTACCAGCCCCAGCATTTT. Translation gives CASSLAGVYQPQHF.

The CDR3 spells CASSLTGSSYNSPLHF. The CDR3 DNA reads TGCGCCAGCAGCTTAACAGGGAGTTCCTATAATTCACCCCTCCACTTT. The V call is TRBV5-1, the J call TRBJ1-6, with a possible D match to TRBD1 (6 bases). Germline V gene sequence: CDR1 SGHRS, CDR2 YFSETQ. Trimming left V 2 bases short and J 1 base short, with 10 bases between. This CDR3 is built from 16 residues.

Only one count was recorded for this clone. The chain employs TRBV5-6 and TRBJ2-6, with D perhaps assigned TRBD1 or TRBD2 (5 bases each). Trimming pared 4 bases from V and 0 bases from J, leaving 11 bases between. The CDR3 sequence is 16 residues long. Germline loops: CDR1 SGHDT, CDR2 YYEEEE. CDR3 bases: TGTGCCAGCAGCACCAGAGGGGTCTCTGGGGCCAACGTCCTGACTTTC. Amino acids: CASSTRGVSGANVLTF.

The rearrangement links TRBV11-2 to TRBJ1-4, with D unresolved. The CDR3 runs to 13 residues. Looked up from germline, CDR1 is SGHAT and CDR2 is FQNNGV. V lost 5 bases and J lost 8, with 12 bases in between. CDR3 nucleotide sequence: TGTGCCAGCAGCGGGAAACCGTCAGAAAAACTGTTTTTT. Amino acid sequence: CASSGKPSEKLFF.

The rearrangement links TRBV11-2 to TRBJ2-5; the D is unclear. The J call may be faulty, since TRBJ2-7 better matches the DNA end. CDR3 length equals 15 residues. Germline assignment: CDR1 SGHAT and CDR2 FQNNGV. This CDR3 is CASSLALDNSYEQYF. The CDR3, as DNA: TGTGCCAGCAGCTTAGCCTTAGACAACTCCTACGAGCAGTACTTC.

The chain joins TRBV5-1 to TRBJ2-4; maybe TRBD2 (5 bases). Trimming pared 0 bases from V and 5 bases from J, leaving 9 bases between. The CDR3 spans 14 residues. Looked up from germline, CDR1 is SGHRS and CDR2 is YFSETQ. CDR3 region: CASSLAGIENIQYF. DNA of the CDR3: TGCGCCAGCAGCTTGGCGGGGATCGAAAACATTCAGTACTTC.

The chain carries TRBV7-2 and TRBJ2-1; 7 positions agree with TRBD2. The CDR3 spans 16 residues. V shed 0 bases and J 3 bases; nucleotides not matched to a gene: 5. Germline lookup yields CDR1 SGHTA and CDR2 FQGNSA. The CDR3 nucleotides read TGTGCCAGCAGCTTAGCGTTTTCGGGGGGCTACAATGAGCAGTTCTTC. This sequence encodes CASSLAFSGGYNEQFF.

In its sample, this clone was seen a few times. The gene calls are TRBV6-5 and TRBJ2-1; perhaps TRBD2 as D (6 bases). CDR1 is MNHEY and CDR2 is SVGAGI in the germline V gene. CDR3 length: 15 amino acids. Trimming stripped 6 bases from V and 7 bases from J, with 19 bases between. The CDR3 spells CASRPLRDWRNEQFF. CDR3 in DNA: TGTGCCAGCAGGCCCCTCCGGGACTGGCGGAATGAGCAGTTCTTC.

The CDR3 DNA reads TGTGCCAGTAGTACATCAGGGGACGAGCAGTACTTC. Amino acids: CASSTSGDEQYF. The chain employs TRBV19 and TRBJ2-7; possible D gene TRBD1, 6 bases. Per the germline V gene, CDR1 is LNHDA and CDR2 is SQIVND (reference sequence). The CDR3 extends over 12 amino acids. Between the trimmed V and J ends, which lost 4 bases and 5 bases, there was a span of 9 bases.

J is TRBJ2-2 and V is TRBV11-2; perhaps TRBD2 as D (5 bases). This CDR3 is 14 amino acids long. Germline V CDR1 and CDR2: SGHAT, FQNNGV. Trimming removed 3 bases from V and 3 bases from J, with 8 bases in between. The CDR3 reads CASSFQLDTGELFF. The CDR3 DNA is TGTGCCAGCAGCTTTCAACTAGACACCGGGGAGCTGTTTTTT.

This chain links TRBV6-4 with TRBJ2-4; 8 bases align to TRBD1. With 6 bases clipped from V and 1 base from J, the junction kept 14 bases outside the gene matches. From germline, CDR1 is MRHNA and CDR2 SNTAGT. The CDR3 extends over 18 amino acids. The CDR3 DNA is TGTGCCAGCAGACCACGACAGGGGTACCCTATTGCCAAAAACATTCAGTACTTC. The encoded protein is CASRPRQGYPIAKNIQYF.

The rearrangement links TRBV28 to TRBJ1-2, with 9 bases aligning to TRBD1. The J segment lost 5 bases and the V segment lost 6 bases, leaving 7 bases of the junction unmatched. The CDR3 is 14 residues long. Germline assignment: CDR1 MDHEN and CDR2 SYDVKM. The CDR3 protein is CASRAVDRGYGYTF. CDR3 DNA sequence: TGTGCCAGCAGAGCTGTTGACAGGGGGTATGGCTACACCTTC.

This clone appeared once. This chain uses TRBV13 with TRBJ2-2; tentatively, D is TRBD1 (6 bases). V shed 5 bases and J shed 3 bases, with 10 bases lying between them. Germline CDR1 is PRHDT and CDR2 is FYEKMQ (reference sequence). This CDR3 is 14 amino acids long. The CDR3 DNA follows: TGTGCCAGCAGCCCTACAGGGCACACCGGGGAGCTGTTTTTT. Protein sequence: CASSPTGHTGELFF.